A single count supports the clone carrying this T cell receptor (beta chain). Original methodology: Reference gene primer amplification in the assay estimated nucleated cell counts. Only in-frame clones appear in the TCRdb table, and some are missing; sequencing was by immunoSEQ multiplex PCR. That table supplies the V and J calls and clone size; D and trimming were determined from the DNA. The sample shows 150,000 to 200,000 clones, about 85% of them seen only once. The CDR3 has 16 amino acids. The participants were between about 18 and 89 years old and came from under 25 US areas. Cohort 3 recovery required two negative PCRs, clearance, or symptom resolution. The data were taken from a study of blood T cell repertoires in COVID-19. About the study: In each case, the material was cDNA or gDNA derived from T cells, B-cell-depleted T cells, or PBMCs.

Sequenced: PBMCs or T cells enriched from blood (not recorded which). The chain is built from TRBV21-1 and TRBJ2-3; TRBD1 is the table's D call and was not checked against the DNA. TRBV21-1 is termed a pseudogene. The sequence derives from a man aged 40-50 years who had recovered from COVID-19. The CDR3 protein is CASRQPRTTSTDTQYF. The CDR3 bases are TGTGCCAGCAGACAGCCGCGCACCACTAGCACAGATACGCAGTATTTT.